Listed here are 4 T cell receptor beta chains from one sample, sequenced in a study of T cell responses to AZD1222 COVID-19 vaccine. Some clones are missing from TCRdb's copy, which holds only in-frame ones; the method was immunoSEQ multiplex PCR. Of some 71,000 clones in the sample, about 89% were seen once. The sequencing used peripheral blood, collected 28 days after the second AZD1222 dose. Receptors originate from an adult who received the AZD1222 COVID-19 vaccine.

The rearrangement links TRBV4-3 to TRBJ1-2, with 8 bases lining up with TRBD1. The V gene end was trimmed by 3 bases and the J gene end by 7 bases; junction bases not matched to a gene: 7. The CDR3 spans 14 residues. Germline CDR1 LGHNA, CDR2 YSLEER. This CDR3 reads CASSHLDRDSGYTF. In DNA, the CDR3 is TGCGCCAGCAGCCATCTGGACAGGGATTCTGGCTACACCTTC.

The rearrangement uses TRBV4-3 and TRBJ2-3; D assignment may be TRBD1 or TRBD2 (6 bases each). The germline CDR1 and CDR2 sequences are LGHNA and YSLEER. The length of the CDR3 is 19 residues. V was clipped by 0 bases and J by 1 base, with 20 bases between them. The CDR3 DNA reads TGCGCCAGCAGCCAAGATTATGGGGGGCGGATGGGTCGCACAGATACGCAGTATTTT. Amino acids: CASSQDYGGRMGRTDTQYF.

The V and J genes are TRBV4-1 and TRBJ1-5; D gene ambiguous. Per germline, CDR1 MGHRA and CDR2 YSYEKL. Deletions cut 2 bases from V and 4 bases from J, with 15 bases between. The CDR3 extends over 16 amino acids. As DNA, the CDR3 is TGCGCCAGCAGCCAATTCTCGCCTCTCGGGAATCAGCCCCAGCATTTT. Its protein is CASSQFSPLGNQPQHF.

The rearrangement joins TRBV19 to TRBJ1-2; D is uncertain. The CDR3 consists of 15 residues. The V and J ends lost 5 bases and 6 bases respectively, with 19 bases between them. Germline CDR1 and CDR2: LNHDA and SQIVND (reference sequence). Here the CDR3 reads CASSPWRPPAHGYTF. The CDR3 nucleotides read TGTGCCAGTAGTCCCTGGAGGCCTCCCGCGCATGGCTACACCTTC. The full variable domain, rest sourced from reference TRBV19 and TRBJ1-2, is DGGITQSPKYLFRKEGQNVTLSCEQNLNHDAMYWYRQDPGQGLRLIYYSQIVNDFQKGDIAEGYSVSREKKESFPLTVTSAQKNPTAFYLCASSPWRPPAHGYTFGSGTRLTVV.